A single sample gave rise to the 21 T cell receptor beta chains below, sequenced in a study of T-cell reconstitution after alpha-beta-depleted transplantation in children. Preparing the TCRbeta library involved the use of unique molecular identifiers. TCRdb reanalysed the PCR reads using MiXCR and keeps one entry per CDR3 protein. Of 200,000 to 300,000 distinct CDR3 sequences in the sample, more than 10% were seen once. The specimen was PBMCs from the stem cell graft donor, collected from the stem cell graft. The receptors were gathered from a human donor who donated a stem cell graft to a child with acute lymphoblastic leukemia.

This clonotype was seen many times. The chain links TRBV5-4 to TRBJ2-7, with D possibly TRBD1 on 6 matching bases. CDR3 length equals 15 residues. The ends were cut back, 1 base at V and 6 bases at J, with 17 bases in the middle. Germline CDR1 and CDR2: SGHNT and YYREEE (reference sequence). CDR3 sequence: CASSLSTGPESEQYF. The CDR3 DNA reads as TGTGCCAGCAGCTTGTCAACAGGGCCAGAGAGCGAGCAGTACTTC. Combining the CDR3 with reference TRBV5-4 and TRBJ2-7 gives the whole variable domain ETGVTQSPTHLIKTRGQQVTLRCSSQSGHNTVSWYQQALGQGPQFIFQYYREEENGRGNFPPRFSGLQFPNYSSELNVNALELDDSALYLCASSLSTGPESEQYFGPGTRLTVT.

This clonotype was seen at least ten times. The V call is TRBV20-1, the J call TRBJ2-3; a weak D match, TRBD2 (6 bases). The germline gives CDR1 DFQATT, CDR2 SNEGSKA (reference sequence). The CDR3 contains 13 residues. The V end was cut by 1 base, the J end by 5 bases, with 10 bases between. The CDR3 DNA reads as TGCAGTGCTAGAGTCGGGGGAGTAGATACGCAGTATTTT. It codes for CSARVGGVDTQYF.

The sample holds many counts of this clonotype. The rearrangement joins TRBV2 to TRBJ1-5; TRBD1 is a possible D gene (5 bases). The germline CDR1 and CDR2 sequences are SNHLY and FYNNEI. CDR3 length: 14 residues. The germline V and J ends were trimmed by 5 bases and 6 bases, with 14 bases remaining between them. The CDR3 DNA reads TGTGCCAGCAGTCCCCGGGACGGAAGTCAGCCCCAGCATTTT. The encoded protein is CASSPRDGSQPQHF.

The V call is TRBV15, the J call TRBJ2-3, with a possible D match to TRBD1 (6 bases). V lost 8 bases to trimming and J lost 4 bases, with 19 bases between them. The CDR3 covers 15 residues. Germline-derived CDR1 and CDR2 are LNHNV and YYDKDF (reference sequence). The CDR3 protein is CATCPGQALPDTQYF. In DNA form, the CDR3 reads TGTGCCACCTGCCCGGGACAAGCGTTACCAGATACGCAGTATTTT.

This clonotype was observed at least ten times. This rearrangement joins TRBV7-9 to TRBJ2-1; no firm D call. The CDR3 contains 13 residues. From germline, CDR1 is SEHNR and CDR2 FQNEAQ (reference sequence). The V and J ends lost 6 bases and 4 bases respectively, with 10 bases between them. CDR3 DNA: TGTGCCAGCAGAGAACAGATTTACAATGAGCAGTTCTTC. Protein sequence: CASREQIYNEQFF.

This clonotype has just one count. A read error may be the cause here, since a much bigger clone is one base away. This chain joins TRBV20-1 and TRBJ2-1; the match to TRBD2 covers 7 bases. CDR3 length: 14 amino acids. CDR1 is DFQATT and CDR2 is SNEGSKA in the germline V gene (reference sequence). DNA for the CDR3: TGCAGTGCTAGCGGGGGTGAAGCGGGGAATGAGCACTTCTTC. Translated, it gives CSASGGEAGNEHFF.

The sample holds many counts of this clonotype. V gene TRBV3-1 combines with J gene TRBJ2-7; D not certain. The CDR3 loop spans 15 amino acids. Germline V gives CDR1 LGHDT, CDR2 YNNKEL (reference sequence). Trimming took off 0 bases at V and 0 bases at J, with 9 bases between the two ends. This CDR3 reads CASSQDRAFSYEQYF. CDR3 nucleotide sequence: TGTGCCAGCAGCCAAGATCGGGCCTTCTCCTACGAGCAGTACTTC.

This clonotype was recorded many times. The chain uses TRBV6-1 and TRBJ1-1; 12 bases match TRBD1. The germline CDR1 and CDR2 sequences are MNHNS and SASEGT. V lost 8 bases and J lost 10; bases outside the gene matches: 8. The CDR3 length is 13 residues. In DNA, the CDR3 is TGTGCCAGCCCTAACCGGGACAGGGGGCGAGCTTTCTTT. Its translation: CASPNRDRGRAFF.

The chain links TRBV19 to TRBJ2-1; D gene unclear. The germline V and J ends were trimmed by 2 bases and 10 bases, with 9 bases remaining between them. Germline loops: CDR1 LNHDA, CDR2 SQIVND (reference sequence). The CDR3 spans 12 residues. This CDR3 is CASSIRVREQFF. The CDR3 DNA is TGTGCCAGTAGTATAAGGGTAAGGGAGCAGTTCTTC.

This clonotype was seen a few times. The V and J genes are TRBV6-2 or TRBV6-3 and TRBJ2-1; 9 nucleotides match TRBD1. The CDR3 is made up of 15 amino acids. The V gene end was trimmed by 5 bases and the J gene end by 0 bases; junction bases not matched to a gene: 2. CDR1 is MNHEY, CDR2 SVGEGT, per germline. The CDR3 DNA sequence: TGTGCCAGCAGTCGACAGGGGGGCTCCTACAATGAGCAGTTCTTC. It codes for CASSRQGGSYNEQFF.

The V gene is TRBV4-3, the J gene TRBJ1-5; tentative D call: TRBD1 (5 bases). Looked up from germline, CDR1 is LGHNA and CDR2 is YSLEER. V was pared by 2 bases and J by 5 bases, with 10 bases between. The CDR3 is 14 residues long. CDR3 in DNA: TGCGCCAGCAGCCAAAAAGCAGGGCATCAGCCCCAGCATTTT. Translating it yields CASSQKAGHQPQHF.

The chain is built from TRBV20-1 and TRBJ2-7; D is possibly TRBD1 (6 bases). Germline lookup yields CDR1 DFQATT and CDR2 SNEGSKA (reference sequence). V was trimmed by 3 bases and J by 2 bases, leaving 17 bases between them. The CDR3 spans 15 residues. Here the CDR3 reads CSARANRVRTYEQYF. CDR3 in DNA: TGCAGTGCTAGGGCCAACAGGGTTCGAACCTACGAGCAGTACTTC.

The rearrangement links TRBV28 to TRBJ1-6; 7 bases line up with TRBD1. This CDR3 is 12 amino acids long. Germline CDR1 and CDR2: MDHEN and SYDVKM. V gave up 5 bases and J gave up 11 bases; unmatched junction bases: 3. The CDR3 DNA follows: TGTGCCAGCAGTCTAGACAGGGCACCCCTCCACTTT. Encoded protein: CASSLDRAPLHF.

This clonotype was seen many times. The chain uses TRBV5-1 and TRBJ2-1; 11 positions agree with TRBD2. The junction had 4 bases not matched to a gene; V was cut back by 2 bases and J by 0 bases. Germline CDR1 and CDR2: SGHRS and YFSETQ. The CDR3 length is 17 residues. CDR3 amino acids: CASSFPSGRSSYNEQFF. The CDR3 DNA reads TGCGCCAGCAGCTTTCCTAGCGGGAGGAGCTCCTACAATGAGCAGTTCTTC.

The sample holds many counts of this clonotype. The genes are TRBV5-1 and TRBJ2-1, with 7 bases fitting TRBD1. The V gene end was trimmed by 0 bases and the J gene end by 3 bases; junction bases not matched to a gene: 6. Germline CDR1 is SGHRS and CDR2 is YFSETQ. CDR3 length: 16 residues. CDR3 residues: CASSLGTGTVYNEQFF. The CDR3 nucleotides are TGCGCCAGCAGCTTGGGGACCGGGACAGTCTACAATGAGCAGTTCTTC.

This clonotype was recorded at least ten times. This chain joins TRBV29-1 and TRBJ2-7, with 8 bases fitting TRBD1. Unmatched junction bases numbered 6, after V lost 3 bases and J lost 5 bases. The CDR3 extends over 13 amino acids. The V gene's germline CDR1 is SQVTM and CDR2 ANQGSEA. Written as DNA, the CDR3 is TGCAGCGTTGAGGGGGACAGGCCCCACGAGCAGTACTTC. Encoded protein: CSVEGDRPHEQYF.

There are a few counts of this clonotype. The CDR3 reads CASSLDSFNSPLHF. DNA of the CDR3: TGTGCCAGCAGCTTGGATAGCTTTAATTCACCCCTCCACTTT. This chain connects TRBV5-4 to TRBJ1-6, with unresolved D. The CDR3 runs 14 residues. Trimming took 0 bases from V and 6 from J, leaving 7 bases between them. CDR1 and CDR2 from the germline V gene are SGHNT and YYREEE (reference sequence). Together with reference TRBV5-4 and TRBJ1-6, the CDR3 gives the full variable domain: ETGVTQSPTHLIKTRGQQVTLRCSSQSGHNTVSWYQQALGQGPQFIFQYYREEENGRGNFPPRFSGLQFPNYSSELNVNALELDDSALYLCASSLDSFNSPLHFGNGTRLTVT.

In this sample, this clonotype turned up many times. The V gene is TRBV12-3 or TRBV12-4, the J gene TRBJ2-7, with D perhaps assigned TRBD1 or TRBD2 (6 bases each). The CDR3 is made up of 11 amino acids. The V end lost 7 bases, the J end lost 7 bases, and 11 bases lay between the germline ends. The CDR3 DNA reads TGTGCCAGCACGGGGGCGGTTGAGCAGTACTTC. Its protein product is CASTGAVEQYF.

This clonotype was counted ten times or more. The chain is built from TRBV27 and TRBJ2-5, with a weak D call TRBD1 (5 bases). This CDR3 is built from 13 residues. Germline lookup yields CDR1 MNHEY and CDR2 SMNVEV (reference sequence). Between the trimmed V and J ends, which lost 6 bases and 1 base, there was a span of 9 bases. CDR3 sequence (DNA): TGTGCCAGCAGCCGACAGTTCCAAGAGACCCAGTACTTC. Protein sequence: CASSRQFQETQYF.

This clonotype showed up many times. The rearrangement uses TRBV12-3 or TRBV12-4 and TRBJ1-5; D is possibly TRBD1 (5 bases). CDR3 size: 15 residues. V gave up 2 bases and J gave up 7 bases, with 15 bases separating them. The CDR3 coding sequence is TGTGCCAGCAGTTTAAGGCCAGGGTTAAGGCAGCCCCAGCATTTT. It encodes CASSLRPGLRQPQHF.

This clonotype was seen repeatedly, ten times or more. The chain carries TRBV5-1 and TRBJ1-3; D gene ambiguous. The CDR3 length is 15 residues. The ends were cut back, 0 bases at V and 0 bases at J, with 7 bases in the middle. CDR1 and CDR2 from the germline V gene are SGHRS and YFSETQ. DNA of the CDR3: TGCGCCAGCAGCTTGGATATGGCCTCTGGAAACACCATATATTTT. Encoded protein: CASSLDMASGNTIYF.